The subject of this entry is one T cell receptor (beta chain). The antigen is not known. This CDR3 region has 15 residues. Trimming removed 1 base at V and 5 bases at J, with 12 bases between. Germline-derived CDR1 and CDR2 are SGHVS and FQNEAQ. Libraries were prepared by immunoSEQ multiplex PCR; TCRdb keeps only in-frame clonotypes and omits some of them. Of some 1,100,000 clones in the sample, about 80% were seen once. This sample is part of a study of shared clonotypes between healthy human individuals. Study-level points and caveats: Sequencing depth was expected to affect clonotype sharing among donors.

Sequenced sample: memory CD4+ T cells from PBMCs. Subset defined: CD45RA-negative fraction. This TCR was recovered from a man aged 18 to 35 in good health. Some clones in this sample may be carry-over from other donors' samples. The J gene is TRBJ1-5, the V gene TRBV7-8; TRBD1 might be the D (5 bases). The CDR3 region is CASSLVEGPYQPQHF. The CDR3 nucleotides read TGTGCCAGCAGCTTAGTGGAGGGGCCCTATCAGCCCCAGCATTTT.